Listed below are T cell receptor beta chains from one sample, sequenced in a study of cytomegalovirus exposure and HLA in healthy donors. Profiling relied on immunoSEQ multiplex PCR, and the TCRdb table lists in-frame clones only, not all of them. Among roughly 75,000 clones listed, roughly 95% were seen once. Sequences were obtained from PBMCs. Receptor source: a woman under 30 in good health and CMV-seropositive. The CDR3 runs from the conserved cysteine through the conserved F or W. D genes are given only for firm matches. Clone size is shown for a subset of rows, as once, few, many or a class of expanded clone.

V	D	size	J	DNA	CDR3
TRBV5-1	NA	NA	TRBJ2-7	TGCGCCAGCAGCTCGGACACCAGCTCCTACGAGCAGTACTTC	CASSSDTSSYEQYF
TRBV5-1	NA	NA	TRBJ2-1	TGCGCCAGCAGTTTAGTCGACAGCCGGTACAATGAGCAGTTCTTC	CASSLVDSRYNEQFF
TRBV7-8	TRBD2	NA	TRBJ2-5	TGTGCCAGCAGCTTACTAGCGGGGGGACAAGAGACCCAGTACTTC	CASSLLAGGQETQYF
TRBV7-8	NA	NA	TRBJ2-1	TGTGCCAGCAGTCCCGGGTTGGTTGAGCAGTTCTTC	CASSPGLVEQFF
TRBV27	TRBD1	NA	TRBJ1-6	TGTGCCAGCAGTCAAGACCGGGACAGGGGTAATAATAATTCACCCCTCCACTTT	CASSQDRDRGNNNSPLHF
TRBV28	TRBD1	NA	TRBJ1-1	TGTGCCAGCAGCCGGACAGGGTACGGCGGGAACACTGAAGCTTTCTTT	CASSRTGYGGNTEAFF
TRBV7-6	TRBD1	NA	TRBJ2-7	TGTGCCAGCAGACTAGAGCCTCAGGGGGTAGGCTCCTACGAGCAGTACTTC	CASRLEPQGVGSYEQYF
TRBV5-1	NA	NA	TRBJ2-5	TGCGCCAGCAGCTTGGCTGGAGGGGGCGGGGAGACCCAGTACTTC	CASSLAGGGGETQYF
TRBV19	TRBD1	once	TRBJ1-1	TGTGCCAGTAGCAGGACACAGGGGAGCACTGAAGCTTTCTTT	CASSRTQGSTEAFF
TRBV5-6	TRBD1	once	TRBJ1-5	TGTGCCAGCAGCCGTGACAGGGGCGGTCAGCCCCAGCATTTT	CASSRDRGGQPQHF
TRBV30	TRBD1	NA	TRBJ2-3	TGTGCCTGGGGGGGAGACAGGGTCGCAGATACGCAGTATTTT	CAWGGDRVADTQYF
TRBV9	TRBD1	NA	TRBJ1-2	TGTGCCAGCAGCGTAGGGGACAGGGACCGGATAAAGTACACCTTC	CASSVGDRDRIKYTF
TRBV4-1	NA	once	TRBJ2-1	TGCGCCAGCAGCCAAGATGTAATCAGCGATACCTACAATGAGCAGTTCTTC	CASSQDVISDTYNEQFF
TRBV2	TRBD2	NA	TRBJ2-5	TGTGCCAGCAGGGGGACTAGCGGGGGGCCAGACCCCCAGGAGACCCAGTACTTC	CASRGTSGGPDPQETQYF
TRBV11-1	NA	NA	TRBJ1-1	TGTGCCAGCAGCCGATACGGGATGAACACTGAAGCTTTCTTT	CASSRYGMNTEAFF